Listed here are 24 T cell receptor beta chains from one sample, sequenced in a study of blood T cell repertoires in COVID-19. This table comes from immunoSEQ multiplex PCR, and its TCRdb copy is limited to in-frame clones, with some not included. The sample consists of over 85,000 clones, roughly 84% of them appearing once. Sequencing input: peripheral blood. The source of these receptors is a human donor in a cohort sampled during active COVID-19.

The sample holds a few counts of this clone. The chain has TRBV30 and TRBJ2-2, with D unclear. The CDR3 spans 11 residues. From germline, CDR1 is GTSNPN and CDR2 SVGIG (reference sequence). V lost 1 base and J lost 5, with 2 bases in between. The CDR3 region has the DNA TGTGCCTGGAGTGCAACCGGGGAGCTGTTTTTT. Its translation: CAWSATGELFF. Looking up the rest from reference TRBV30 and TRBJ2-2 gives the full variable domain: SQTIHQWPATLVQPVGSPLSLECTVEGTSNPNLYWYRQAAGRGLQLLFYSVGIGQISSEVPQNLSASRPQDRQFILSSKKLLLSDSGFYLCAWSATGELFFGEGSRLTVL.

The CDR3, as DNA: TGCGCCAGCGGCCCGACTGGGAGCTCTGGGGCCAACGTCCTGACTTTC. This encodes CASGPTGSSGANVLTF. This rearrangement joins TRBV5-1 to TRBJ2-6, with a weak D call TRBD2 (5 bases). Germline loops: CDR1 SGHRS, CDR2 YFSETQ. V gave up 7 bases and J gave up 0 bases, with 14 bases separating them. This CDR3 has 16 amino acids.

The rearrangement uses TRBV19 and TRBJ2-5; TRBD1 matches 7 bases. Germline CDR1 and CDR2: LNHDA and SQIVND (reference sequence). There are 13 residues in the CDR3. Germline trimming cut 6 bases from V and 5 bases from J; bases unmatched to any gene: 6. The CDR3 is CASSRGGWETQYF. Written as DNA, the CDR3 is TGTGCCAGTAGCCGAGGGGGCTGGGAGACCCAGTACTTC.

This chain links TRBV7-3 with TRBJ2-2, with D perhaps matching TRBD1 (6 bases). The V gene's germline CDR1 is SGHTA and CDR2 FQGTGA. V was clipped by 6 bases and J by 7 bases, with 15 bases between them. The CDR3 consists of 14 residues. The CDR3: CASSLQGDGGELFF. CDR3 nucleotide sequence: TGTGCCAGCAGTTTACAGGGTGATGGCGGGGAGCTGTTTTTT.

The CDR3 DNA follows: TGTGCCAGCAGTGCAGCGGGGGGGAATCAGCCCCAGCATTTT. It is translated as CASSAAGGNQPQHF. The chain couples TRBV2 to TRBJ1-5, with D possibly being TRBD1 (5 bases). This CDR3 has 14 amino acids. Germline loops: CDR1 SNHLY, CDR2 FYNNEI. Deletions cut 4 bases from V and 4 bases from J, with 11 bases between.

V is TRBV3-1 (or the pseudogene TRBV3-2) and J is TRBJ2-3; possibly TRBD1 for D (5 bases). V was trimmed by 2 bases and J by 4 bases, leaving 16 bases between them. The CDR3 covers 16 residues. CDR1 LGHDT and CDR2 YNNKEL come from the germline V gene (reference sequence). In nucleotides, the CDR3 is TGTGCCAGCAGCCAACGGGCCCCAAGGGGCCCAGATACGCAGTATTTT. Translated, it gives CASSQRAPRGPDTQYF.

The V gene is TRBV5-8, the J gene TRBJ2-3, with 10 positions matching TRBD2. The CDR3 has 18 amino acids. CDR1 is SGHTS, CDR2 YDEGEE, per germline. Trimming took 4 bases from V and 1 from J; bases not matched to a gene: 12. The CDR3 sequence is CASSRVVVAGGGTDTQYF. The CDR3 DNA reads as TGTGCCAGCAGCCGGGTGGTGGTAGCGGGGGGAGGCACAGATACGCAGTATTTT.

V and J are TRBV4-3 and TRBJ2-1; D gene unclear. Germline CDR1 is LGHNA and CDR2 is YSLEER. V was trimmed by 1 base and J by 2 bases, leaving 6 bases between them. The CDR3 contains 14 residues. The CDR3 loop reads CASSQGLAYNEQFF. For the CDR3, the DNA is TGCGCCAGCAGCCAAGGTCTTGCCTACAATGAGCAGTTCTTC.

The V gene is TRBV3-1 (or the pseudogene TRBV3-2), the J gene TRBJ2-2; 9 bases are a match to TRBD2. The junction had 11 bases not matched to a gene; V was cut back by 1 base and J by 5 bases. Germline V gives CDR1 LGHDT, CDR2 YNNKEL (reference sequence). There are 18 residues in the CDR3. The CDR3 DNA reads as TGTGCCAGCAGCCAAGCCCCACCCCTAGCGGGGAAAACCGGGGAGCTGTTTTTT. This codes for CASSQAPPLAGKTGELFF.

The chain joins TRBV18 to TRBJ1-2; 7 nucleotides match TRBD1. Germline V lookup: CDR1 KGHSH, CDR2 LQKENI. The CDR3 extends over 17 amino acids. J was trimmed by 3 bases and V by 3 bases; bases with no gene match: 13. CDR3 sequence reads: CASSPTGSSGSDYGYTF. The CDR3 DNA reads as TGTGCCAGCTCACCGACAGGGAGCAGCGGGAGTGACTATGGCTACACCTTC.

The V and J genes are TRBV11-2 and TRBJ2-7, with 7 nucleotides matching TRBD2. The V gene end was trimmed by 5 bases and the J gene end by 3 bases; junction bases not matched to a gene: 7. The CDR3 has 14 residues. Germline lookup yields CDR1 SGHAT and CDR2 FQNNGV. The CDR3 DNA reads as TGTGCCAGCAGCACGCCGACTAGCCGCTACGAGCAGTACTTC. It translates to CASSTPTSRYEQYF.

The chain uses TRBV30 and TRBJ1-1, with D unresolved. The germline gives CDR1 GTSNPN, CDR2 SVGIG (reference sequence). V lost 5 bases to trimming and J lost 0 bases, with 10 bases between them. The CDR3 contains 13 residues. The CDR3 loop reads CAWGLNLNTEAFF. CDR3 in DNA: TGTGCCTGGGGCCTAAACCTGAACACTGAAGCTTTCTTT.

V gene TRBV6-5 combines with J gene TRBJ1-1, with 8 bases matching TRBD1. J was trimmed by 2 bases and V by 6 bases; bases with no gene match: 2. The CDR3 is made up of 13 amino acids. Per the germline V gene, CDR1 is MNHEY and CDR2 is SVGAGI. The CDR3 loop reads CASSGQGNTEAFF. CDR3 nucleotide sequence: TGTGCCAGCAGCGGACAGGGCAACACTGAAGCTTTCTTT.

The gene calls are TRBV7-6 and TRBJ2-7; D may be TRBD1 (6 bases). The CDR3 contains 14 residues. V lost 5 bases and J 4 bases, leaving 15 bases between the germline ends. Per germline, CDR1 SGHVS and CDR2 FNYEAQ. The CDR3 region is CASSQPGQAYEQYF. The CDR3 DNA reads TGTGCCAGCAGCCAACCGGGACAAGCTTACGAGCAGTACTTC.

The J gene is TRBJ2-5, the V gene TRBV5-6; no firm D call. Germline V lookup: CDR1 SGHDT, CDR2 YYEEEE. CDR3 length: 15 amino acids. The V gene lost 1 base and the J gene lost 5 bases, with 15 bases spanning the gap. The CDR3 DNA reads TGTGCCAGCAGCTTGTTGCGTCTAGTCGACGAGACCCAGTACTTC. Its translation is CASSLLRLVDETQYF.

The V and J genes are TRBV27 and TRBJ1-1, with D possibly TRBD1 on 6 matching bases. The CDR3 spans 14 residues. Germline assignment: CDR1 MNHEY and CDR2 SMNVEV (reference sequence). V lost 6 bases and J 3 bases, leaving 14 bases between the germline ends. The CDR3 DNA is TGTGCCAGCAGGCCCCGGCAGGGGCACACTGAAGCTTTCTTT. Its protein is CASRPRQGHTEAFF.

V gene TRBV2 combines with J gene TRBJ2-3; 8 nucleotides match TRBD1. Germline values: CDR1 SNHLY, CDR2 FYNNEI. Trimming took 7 bases from V and 0 from J; bases not matched to a gene: 6. The CDR3 contains 15 residues. CDR3 nucleotide sequence: TGTGCCAGCATCCGGGACAGGCGCAGCACAGATACGCAGTATTTT. This translates into CASIRDRRSTDTQYF.

This chain uses TRBV5-1 with TRBJ2-7, with 8 bases identical to TRBD2. The germline gives CDR1 SGHRS, CDR2 YFSETQ. The junction had 10 bases not matched to a gene; V was cut back by 4 bases and J by 1 base. The CDR3 spans 16 residues. The CDR3, as DNA: TGCGCCAGCAGCCGGGCGGGGGGCAGGAATTCCTACGAGCAGTACTTC. Amino acid sequence: CASSRAGGRNSYEQYF.

The V and J genes are TRBV7-3 and TRBJ1-6, with D possibly being TRBD1 (6 bases). This CDR3 has 13 residues. Trimming left V 5 bases short and J 9 bases short, with 11 bases between. Germline V gene sequence: CDR1 SGHTA, CDR2 FQGTGA. This CDR3 is CASSQNRVSPLHF. CDR3 coding DNA: TGTGCCAGCAGCCAAAACAGGGTTTCACCCCTCCACTTT.

The rearrangement uses TRBV7-6 and TRBJ2-3, with TRBD2 identical over 9 bases. The germline gives CDR1 SGHVS, CDR2 FNYEAQ. This CDR3 contains 16 residues. V lost 0 bases, J lost 2 bases, and 3 bases stayed unmatched. The CDR3: CASSLAPSGATDTQYF. CDR3 sequence (DNA): TGTGCCAGCAGCTTAGCGCCTAGCGGGGCCACAGATACGCAGTATTTT.

This clone was recorded a few times. V usage is TRBV5-4 and J usage is TRBJ1-6, with 7 nucleotides matching TRBD1. Germline loops: CDR1 SGHNT, CDR2 YYREEE (reference sequence). Trimming at V came to 1 base and at J to 10 bases, leaving 5 bases not matched to a gene. The length of the CDR3 is 14 residues. The CDR3 sequence: CASSLSDRDSPLHF. CDR3 in DNA: TGTGCCAGCAGCTTGAGTGACAGGGACTCACCCCTCCACTTT.

The chain has TRBV2 and TRBJ2-3, with D possibly TRBD1 on 5 matching bases. The V and J ends lost 6 bases and 2 bases respectively, with 18 bases between them. CDR3 length: 16 amino acids. Germline V CDR1 and CDR2: SNHLY, FYNNEI. The CDR3 is CASRDGERGITDTQYF. The CDR3, as DNA: TGTGCCAGCAGAGATGGGGAAAGGGGCATCACAGATACGCAGTATTTT.

In its sample, this clone was seen once. J is TRBJ2-1 and V is TRBV28, with a weak D call TRBD1 (5 bases). The CDR3 loop spans 14 amino acids. The V end was cut by 3 bases, the J end by 2 bases, with 8 bases between. From germline, CDR1 is MDHEN and CDR2 SYDVKM. CDR3 sequence reads: CASSFAGPYNEQFF. Written as DNA, the CDR3 is TGTGCCAGCAGTTTCGCAGGGCCCTACAATGAGCAGTTCTTC.

The chain uses TRBV4-2 and TRBJ1-5, with D possibly being TRBD1 (5 bases). The germline CDR1 and CDR2 sequences are LGHNA and YNFKEQ. Deletions cut 0 bases from V and 4 bases from J, with 19 bases between. The CDR3 sequence is 18 residues long. The CDR3 sequence: CASSQDPIRSGANQPQHF. CDR3 nucleotide sequence: TGTGCCAGCAGCCAAGATCCCATCCGCAGCGGGGCTAATCAGCCCCAGCATTTT.